This is a list of T cell receptor beta chains from one sample in a study of T cell responses to AZD1222 COVID-19 vaccine. TCRdb's copy holds only in-frame clones and misses some; the assay was immunoSEQ multiplex PCR. Here the sample spans around 100,000 clones, about 88% being singletons. The sample in question was peripheral blood, obtained on day 0 of AZD1222 vaccination. The receptors were gathered from an adult in good health. CDR3s include the opening cysteine and the closing phenylalanine or tryptophan. D genes are given only for firm matches. Only some rows state a clone size, as once, few, many or a class for expanded clones.

-	TRBV10-3	TRBJ1-1	-	CAISDLGANTEAFF	TGTGCCATCAGTGACTTAGGGGCGAACACTGAAGCTTTCTTT
-	TRBV20-1	TRBJ1-6	-	CSARSNSPLHF	TGCAGTGCTAGATCTAATTCACCCCTCCACTTT
-	TRBV19	TRBJ2-7	-	CASTRGYEQYF	TGTGCCAGTACTCGCGGCTACGAGCAGTACTTC
once	TRBV11-2	TRBJ1-1	-	CASSARAATEAFF	TGTGCCAGCAGCGCCCGGGCGGCCACTGAAGCTTTCTTT
once	TRBV14	TRBJ1-2	TRBD1	CASSRGGTGGSYGYTF	TGTGCCAGCAGCCGAGGGGGGACAGGGGGTTCTTATGGCTACACCTTC
-	TRBV6-5	TRBJ1-1	-	CASSYRGSTEAFF	TGTGCCAGCAGTTACAGGGGATCCACTGAAGCTTTCTTT
-	TRBV3-1/TRBV3-2	TRBJ2-7	-	CASSLFPAASSYEQYF	TGTGCCAGCAGCCTATTCCCGGCGGCTAGCTCCTACGAGCAGTACTTC
-	TRBV5-8	TRBJ1-2	-	CASSRRTLGRGYTF	TGTGCCAGCAGCAGAAGGACACTCGGAAGGGGCTACACCTTC
-	TRBV3-1/TRBV3-2	TRBJ1-1	TRBD1	CASSSGQGGWNTEAFF	TGTGCCAGCAGCTCGGGACAGGGGGGCTGGAACACTGAAGCTTTCTTT
-	TRBV27	TRBJ1-1	TRBD1	CASSLLRGTLGTEAFF	TGTGCCAGCAGTTTGCTCAGGGGGACGTTGGGCACTGAAGCTTTCTTT
-	TRBV10-1	TRBJ1-1	-	CASTAGTEEYSEAFF	TGCGCCAGCACAGCCGGGACGGAAGAGTACTCTGAAGCTTTCTTT
-	TRBV10-1	TRBJ1-5	-	CASSDGGVGQPQHF	TGCGCCAGCAGTGATGGGGGAGTCGGACAGCCCCAGCATTTT
-	TRBV19	TRBJ2-2	TRBD1	CASSIYGTGVTGELFF	TGTGCCAGTAGTATTTACGGGACAGGGGTAACCGGGGAGCTGTTTTTT
-	TRBV27	TRBJ1-2	TRBD1	CASSWTGPNYGYTF	TGTGCCAGCAGTTGGACAGGGCCGAACTATGGCTACACCTTC
-	TRBV4-1	TRBJ2-3	-	CASSHRGEGTDTQYF	TGCGCCAGCAGCCACAGGGGAGAGGGCACAGATACGCAGTATTTT
-	TRBV28	TRBJ2-7	TRBD2	CASEKGSSGEFYEQYF	TGTGCCAGCGAGAAGGGGAGTAGCGGGGAGTTCTACGAGCAGTACTTC
once	TRBV6-5	TRBJ1-1	TRBD1	CASRSGTGDTEAFF	TGTGCCAGCAGGAGCGGGACAGGGGACACTGAAGCTTTCTTT
-	TRBV7-6	TRBJ2-2	TRBD2	CASSLASLAGGPTGELFF	TGTGCCAGCAGCTTAGCGTCTCTAGCGGGGGGGCCGACCGGGGAGCTGTTTTTT
once	TRBV18	TRBJ2-2	TRBD2	CASSLREASRSTGELFF	TGTGCCAGCTCACTTCGGGAGGCAAGTAGGTCCACCGGGGAGCTGTTTTTT
-	TRBV6-1	TRBJ2-3	-	CASSEATMNPDTQYF	TGTGCCAGCAGTGAAGCGACGATGAACCCAGATACGCAGTATTTT
-	TRBV28	TRBJ1-1	-	CASPPAGGGVATEAFF	TGTGCCAGCCCTCCGGCGGGCGGGGGCGTGGCCACTGAAGCTTTCTTT
-	TRBV5-6	TRBJ1-5	TRBD1	CASSFGLRQGNQPQHF	TGTGCCAGCAGCTTCGGATTGAGACAGGGGAATCAGCCCCAGCATTTT
-	TRBV19	TRBJ1-1	TRBD1	CASNLQGVMNTEAFF	TGTGCCAGCAATCTTCAGGGGGTTATGAACACTGAAGCTTTCTTT
-	TRBV7-8	TRBJ2-3	TRBD2	CASSPRLREGIDTQYF	TGTGCCAGCAGCCCCCGTTTGCGGGAGGGGATAGATACGCAGTATTTT
-	TRBV6-5	TRBJ1-2	TRBD1	CASSTLGTGSYGYTF	TGTGCCAGCAGTACCCTAGGGACAGGGAGCTATGGCTACACCTTC
-	TRBV4-1	TRBJ2-3	TRBD2	CASSFLAGTDTQYF	TGCGCCAGCAGCTTCTTAGCGGGGACGGATACGCAGTATTTT
-	TRBV4-2	TRBJ2-7	TRBD2	CASSQGLAGGNEQYF	TGTGCCAGCAGCCAAGGACTAGCGGGAGGCAACGAGCAGTACTTC
once	TRBV18	TRBJ2-1	TRBD2	CASSPLTSGRFGHEQFF	TGTGCCAGCTCACCACTTACTAGCGGGAGGTTCGGGCATGAGCAGTTCTTC
-	TRBV5-8	TRBJ2-7	-	CASSLDRTLYEQYF	TGTGCCAGCAGCTTGGACAGGACCCTCTACGAGCAGTACTTC
-	TRBV11-2	TRBJ2-7	-	CASSRGDGQYF	TGTGCCAGCTCACGAGGGGATGGGCAGTACTTC
-	TRBV6-6	TRBJ1-6	-	CASSYPPTLHF	TGTGCCAGCAGTTACCCGCCCACCCTCCACTTT
-	TRBV7-9	TRBJ1-4	-	CASSPGEATNEKLFF	TGTGCCAGCAGCCCCGGGGAAGCAACTAATGAAAAACTGTTTTTT
-	TRBV11-2	TRBJ2-1	-	CASGAVLSPRRQFF	TGTGCCAGCGGCGCGGTTTTATCACCCCGACGGCAGTTCTTC
-	TRBV5-4	TRBJ1-4	TRBD1	CASSFRDRGREKLFF	TGTGCCAGCAGCTTCCGGGACAGGGGTAGAGAAAAACTGTTTTTT
-	TRBV10-3	TRBJ2-7	-	CAIRETGRRSSYEQYF	TGTGCCATCAGGGAAACGGGACGGCGAAGCTCCTACGAGCAGTACTTC
once	TRBV6-5	TRBJ2-7	TRBD2	CASRGLAGAREQYF	TGTGCCAGCAGGGGACTAGCGGGAGCGAGGGAGCAGTACTTC
-	TRBV5-5	TRBJ2-3	-	CASSLGGRTDTQYF	TGTGCCAGCAGCTTGGGGGGGCGCACAGATACGCAGTATTTT
once	TRBV10-2	TRBJ1-2	-	CASSEFRVGGYTF	TGCGCCAGCAGTGAGTTCAGAGTGGGTGGCTACACCTTC
-	TRBV4-1	TRBJ1-5	TRBD1	CASSQFPTGGNQPQHF	TGCGCCAGCAGCCAATTTCCTACAGGGGGCAATCAGCCCCAGCATTTT
-	TRBV28	TRBJ1-1	-	CASSRILKNTEAFF	TGTGCCAGCAGCCGCATATTGAAGAACACTGAAGCTTTCTTT
once	TRBV4-1	TRBJ2-1	-	CASSRETNLNDNEQFF	TGCGCCAGCAGCCGAGAGACTAATTTAAACGACAATGAGCAGTTCTTC
-	TRBV7-9	TRBJ1-2	-	CASSPLEGYNFYGYTF	TGTGCCAGCAGCCCCCTGGAAGGGTACAACTTCTATGGCTACACCTTC